This is a list of T cell receptor beta chains from one sample in a study of Graves' ophthalmopathy and Graves' hyperthyroidism. TCRdb re-derived calls from the multiplex PCR reads in MiXCR, one entry per CDR3 protein. The profile shows 200,000 to 250,000 distinct CDR3 sequences, around 45% of them singletons. The sample consisted of peripheral blood. The receptor source for this set is an adult man with Graves' ophthalmopathy. Both conserved end residues are part of each CDR3. A D gene is named only where the DNA matches it firmly. Expanded clones are given a class, and other clones once, few, many or no size at all.

V gene	clone size	D gene	J gene	CDR3 DNA	CDR3 protein
TRBV29-1	.	.	TRBJ2-7	TGCAGCGCTGAGGGGCCCTCCTACGAGCAGTACTTC	CSAEGPSYEQYF
TRBV7-2	few	TRBD2	TRBJ2-1	TGTGCCAGCAGCTTGGGGTCTAGCGGGCCTTACAATGAGCAGTTCTTC	CASSLGSSGPYNEQFF
TRBV20-1	.	TRBD1	TRBJ1-6	TGCAGTGCTAGGCTGGGACAGGATTACTCACCCCTCCACTTT	CSARLGQDYSPLHF
TRBV12-3/TRBV12-4	.	TRBD1	TRBJ1-1	TGTGCCAGCAATTTAGGTGGGACAGTGAACACTGAAGCTTTCTTT	CASNLGGTVNTEAFF
TRBV2	.	.	TRBJ2-7	TGTGCCAGCAGCTTGGGGGGCCGTAGGGGGGGTCCCTACGAGCAGTACTTC	CASSLGGRRGGPYEQYF
TRBV3-1	once	TRBD1	TRBJ1-2	TGTGCCAGCAGCCCTTGGGACAGCTATGGCTACACCTTC	CASSPWDSYGYTF
TRBV15	.	.	TRBJ2-5	TGTGCCACCAGCAGAGATCTGGACAGCCAAGAGACCCAGTACTTC	CATSRDLDSQETQYF
TRBV11-2	.	.	TRBJ2-7	TGTGCCAGCAGCTCGTTTATCAGGTTATCGAACGAGCAGTACTTC	CASSSFIRLSNEQYF
TRBV5-1	.	.	TRBJ2-6	TGTGCCAGCAGGGAAGGCTGGGGGCCGTCGGCCAACGTCCTGACTTTC	CASREGWGPSANVLTF
TRBV7-3	.	.	TRBJ2-6	TGTGCCAGCAGCTTATCAGCTGGGGCCAACGTCCTGACTTTC	CASSLSAGANVLTF
TRBV15	many	TRBD1	TRBJ2-7	TGTGCCACCAGCAGAGGACAGGGGGACGAGCAGTACTTC	CATSRGQGDEQYF
TRBV29-1	few	TRBD1	TRBJ2-2	TGCAGCGTTGAAGGACAGGGCGGTCTCGGGGAGCTGTTTTTT	CSVEGQGGLGELFF
TRBV20-1	.	.	TRBJ1-4	TGCAGTGCTGGGGGGGGGAAAGGAAAACTGTTTTTT	CSAGGGKGKLFF
TRBV14	many	.	TRBJ1-1	TGTGCCAGCAGCCCGACACTGAACACTGAAGCTTTCTTT	CASSPTLNTEAFF
TRBV2	.	.	TRBJ2-7	TGTGCTAGAGGCGGGACTTCTGAGCAGTACTTC	CARGGTSEQYF
TRBV6-1	.	.	TRBJ2-7	TGTGCCAGCATCGGCAGCTGGGTAACCTACGAGCAGTACTTC	CASIGSWVTYEQYF
TRBV29-1	few	.	TRBJ2-7	TGCAGCGTTGAAGATCGCGGGTCGTACGAGCAGTACTTC	CSVEDRGSYEQYF
TRBV6-5	.	.	TRBJ1-2	TGTGCCAGCTCGATTCGGACGGGCAGGGGCTATGGCTACACCTTC	CASSIRTGRGYGYTF
TRBV12-3/TRBV12-4	.	TRBD1	TRBJ2-5	TGTGCCAGCAGTTTCGGCAGGGGGAATCAGGGCGAGGAAGAGACCCAGTACTTC	CASSFGRGNQGEEETQYF
TRBV4-1	.	.	TRBJ2-7	TGTGCCAGCAGTCCCGGGACCTACGAGCAGTACTTC	CASSPGTYEQYF
TRBV20-1	once	TRBD1	TRBJ1-5	TGCAGTGCTAGCCAGGGGGCGGCCCAGCCCCAGCATTTT	CSASQGAAQPQHF
TRBV7-9	.	TRBD1	TRBJ1-1	TGTGCCAGCAGCCTTCCCGGGACAGGGGACACTGAAGCTTTCTTT	CASSLPGTGDTEAFF
TRBV2	.	.	TRBJ1-2	TGTGCCAGCACGTCGGTTGCTAACTATGGCTACACCTTC	CASTSVANYGYTF